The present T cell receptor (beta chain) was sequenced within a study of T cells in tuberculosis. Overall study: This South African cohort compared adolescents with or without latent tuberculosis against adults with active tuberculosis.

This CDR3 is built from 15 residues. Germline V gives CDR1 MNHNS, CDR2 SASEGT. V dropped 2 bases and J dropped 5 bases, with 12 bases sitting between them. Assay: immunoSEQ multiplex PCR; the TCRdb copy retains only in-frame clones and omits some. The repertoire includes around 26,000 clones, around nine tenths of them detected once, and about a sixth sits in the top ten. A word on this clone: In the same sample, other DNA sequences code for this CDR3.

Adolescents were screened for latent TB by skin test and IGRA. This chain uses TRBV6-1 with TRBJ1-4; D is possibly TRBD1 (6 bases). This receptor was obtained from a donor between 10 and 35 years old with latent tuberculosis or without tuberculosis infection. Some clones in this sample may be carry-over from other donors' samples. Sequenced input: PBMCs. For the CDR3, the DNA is TGTGCCAGCAGTGAATTTGGGGGCACCAATGAAAAACTGTTTTTT. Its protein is CASSEFGGTNEKLFF.